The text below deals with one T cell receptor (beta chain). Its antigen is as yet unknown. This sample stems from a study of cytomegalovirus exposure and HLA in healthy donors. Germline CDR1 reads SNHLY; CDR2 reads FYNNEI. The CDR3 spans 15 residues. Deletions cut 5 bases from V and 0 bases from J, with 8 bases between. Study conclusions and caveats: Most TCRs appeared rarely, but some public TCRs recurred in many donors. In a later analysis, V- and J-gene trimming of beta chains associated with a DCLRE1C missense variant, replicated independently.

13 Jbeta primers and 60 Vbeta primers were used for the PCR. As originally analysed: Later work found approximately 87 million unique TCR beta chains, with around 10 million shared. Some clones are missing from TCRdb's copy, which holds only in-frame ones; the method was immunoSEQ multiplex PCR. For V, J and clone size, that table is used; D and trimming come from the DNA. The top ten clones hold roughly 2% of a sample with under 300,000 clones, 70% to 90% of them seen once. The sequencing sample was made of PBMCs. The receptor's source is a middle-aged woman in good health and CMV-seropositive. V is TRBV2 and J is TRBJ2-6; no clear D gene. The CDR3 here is CASSIVRSGANVLTF. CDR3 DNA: TGTGCCAGCAGTATAGTACGCTCTGGGGCCAACGTCCTGACTTTC.